This TCR beta chain was recorded in a study of neoadjuvant nivolumab and ipilimumab in lung cancer. Overall study context: Nivolumab 3 mg/kg was given days 1, 15 and 29, plus ipilimumab 1 mg/kg day 1 in combination.

The V gene lost 0 bases and the J gene lost 1 base, with 7 bases spanning the gap. The CDR3 sequence is 14 residues long. Germline V gene data show CDR1 as SGHRS and CDR2 as YFSETQ. As for this clone: What it binds is unknown.

Produced via immunoSEQ multiplex PCR; TCRdb's table is partial and in-frame only. The table records thousands of clones, roughly 84% of them present only once. Study-wide results and limits: TCR richness and clonality were higher in tumors than adjacent uninvolved lung. TCR receptors were sequenced in few samples.

The starting material was tumor tissue, obtained after neoadjuvant nivolumab, alone or with ipilimumab, at or shortly before surgery. The chain recombines TRBV5-1 with TRBJ2-5; D not resolved. The origin of this receptor is an adult with non-small cell lung cancer. DNA for the CDR3: TGCGCCAGCAGCTTGGGGCAGTCCCAAGAGACCCAGTACTTC. Its translation: CASSLGQSQETQYF.